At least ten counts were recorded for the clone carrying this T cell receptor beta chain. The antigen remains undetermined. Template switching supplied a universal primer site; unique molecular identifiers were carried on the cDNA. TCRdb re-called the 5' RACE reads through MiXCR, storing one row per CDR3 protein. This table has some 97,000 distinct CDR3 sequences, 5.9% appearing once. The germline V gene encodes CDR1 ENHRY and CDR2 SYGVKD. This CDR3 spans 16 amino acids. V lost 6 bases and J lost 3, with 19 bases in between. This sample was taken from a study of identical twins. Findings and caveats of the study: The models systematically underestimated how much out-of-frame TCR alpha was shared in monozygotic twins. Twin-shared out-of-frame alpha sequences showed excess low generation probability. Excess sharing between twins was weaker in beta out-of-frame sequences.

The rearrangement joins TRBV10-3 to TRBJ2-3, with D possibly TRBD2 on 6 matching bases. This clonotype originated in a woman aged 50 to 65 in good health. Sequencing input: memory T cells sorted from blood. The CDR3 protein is CAIRGWRAEGTDTQYF. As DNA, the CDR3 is TGTGCCATCAGAGGATGGAGGGCCGAGGGGACAGATACGCAGTATTTT.